The source of this T cell receptor (beta chain) is a study of blood T cell repertoires in COVID-19. Across the study: COVID-19 samples collected from the United States, Italy and Spain covered acute and convalescent phases. In each case, the material was cDNA or gDNA derived from T cells, B-cell-depleted T cells, or PBMCs.

In the original workflow: Amplifying reference gene primers gave estimates of nucleated cell counts. The assay was immunoSEQ multiplex PCR, and TCRdb's table has in-frame clones only and misses some. V and J calls plus clone size are reproduced from that table; the DNA served to infer D and trimming. The sample records about 140,000 clones, approximately 88% being singletons. The germline CDR1 and CDR2 sequences are SGHTA and FQGNSA. There are 16 residues in the CDR3. V shed 1 base and J 5 bases; nucleotides not matched to a gene: 10. Sequencing used peripheral blood. The clonotype was recovered from a woman aged 50 to 60 with acute or convalescent COVID-19. The chain links TRBV7-2 to TRBJ1-2; 7 nucleotides agree with TRBD1. The CDR3 sequence: CASSLVGTVTLYGYTF. Here the CDR3 DNA reads TGTGCCAGCAGCTTAGTAGGGACAGTGACTCTTTATGGCTACACCTTC.